These 30 T cell receptor beta chains share one sample of origin, sequenced in a study of OX40 agonist ivuxolimab in advanced cancers. Some clones are missing from TCRdb's copy, which holds only in-frame ones; the method was immunoSEQ multiplex PCR. The sample has about 79,000 clones, less than 95% seen once. The source was CD4+ or CD8+ T cells sorted from blood, collected in a trial of the OX40 agonist ivuxolimab. All receptors derive from an adult with an advanced solid tumor such as melanoma, head and neck, liver or kidney cancer.

This CDR3 reads CASSVGPTDTQYF. CDR3 DNA sequence: TGTGCCAGCAGCGTAGGCCCCACAGATACGCAGTATTTT. V and J are TRBV9 and TRBJ2-3, with D hard to call. The CDR3 extends over 13 amino acids. V lost 0 bases, J lost 2 bases, and 4 bases lay in between. In germline, CDR1 is SGDLS, CDR2 YYNGEE.

The chain recombines TRBV4-2 with TRBJ1-5; D is perhaps TRBD1 (5 bases). The CDR3 consists of 15 residues. Trimming left V 4 bases short and J 3 bases short, with 13 bases between. Germline V gene data show CDR1 as LGHNA and CDR2 as YNFKEQ. The CDR3 bases are TGTGCCAGCAGCCCTTTCCGACAGCACAATCAGCCCCAGCATTTT. This gives the protein CASSPFRQHNQPQHF.

The chain employs TRBV5-4 and TRBJ1-1; 10 bases align to TRBD1. The CDR3 has 17 residues. V dropped 3 bases and J dropped 5; count of bases not matched to a gene: 13. Germline lookup yields CDR1 SGHNT and CDR2 YYREEE (reference sequence). The CDR3 region has the DNA TGTGCCAGCAGCTCGAAACGTACGACAGGGGGCCGGACTGAAGCTTTCTTT. Protein sequence: CASSSKRTTGGRTEAFF.

V gene TRBV6-5 combines with J gene TRBJ2-1; TRBD2 matches 11 bases. CDR3 length equals 15 residues. CDR1 and CDR2 (germline): MNHEY, SVGAGI. Losses at the gene ends were 2 bases for V and 8 bases for J; bases not matched to a gene: 5. This CDR3 is CASSYKLAGGHEQFF. CDR3 in DNA: TGTGCCAGCAGTTACAAGCTAGCGGGGGGCCATGAGCAGTTCTTC.

The chain recombines TRBV4-1 with TRBJ1-1; no reliable D call. Per germline, CDR1 MGHRA and CDR2 YSYEKL. V lost 5 bases, J lost 3 bases, and 4 bases lay in between. CDR3 length: 11 amino acids. The CDR3 sequence: CASSGYTEAFF. CDR3 DNA sequence: TGCGCCAGCAGCGGGTACACTGAAGCTTTCTTT.

The rearrangement joins TRBV27 to TRBJ1-1, with 7 bases that match TRBD1. V lost 8 bases to trimming and J lost 1 base; unmatched junction nucleotides: 19. The germline CDR1 and CDR2 sequences are MNHEY and SMNVEV (reference sequence). The CDR3 has 18 residues. The DNA for the CDR3 is TGTGCCAGCCGTGGGTTTCTGACAGGGTTCCTCGGGAACACTGAAGCTTTCTTT. It codes for CASRGFLTGFLGNTEAFF.

V is TRBV12-5 and J is TRBJ2-3; no clear D. The CDR3 has 13 amino acids. Germline loops: CDR1 LGHNT, CDR2 FRNRAP. The V and J ends lost 9 bases and 0 bases respectively, with 10 bases between them. CDR3 in DNA: TGTGCTAGCGAACGGGCTAGCACAGATACGCAGTATTTT. Translating gives CASERASTDTQYF.

This rearrangement joins TRBV19 to TRBJ1-5; D not resolved. The CDR3 spans 14 residues. V lost 6 bases, J lost 4 bases, and 13 bases lay in between. Germline-derived CDR1 and CDR2 are LNHDA and SQIVND (reference sequence). CDR3 in DNA: TGTGCCAGTAGAAGCGACACCTGGAATCAGCCCCAGCATTTT. It is translated as CASRSDTWNQPQHF.

DNA for the CDR3: TGTGCCAGCCGTCGCAGCGGGGGGTCGGGCCAAGAGACCCAGTACTTC. It is translated as CASRRSGGSGQETQYF. The chain has TRBV27 and TRBJ2-5; 9 nucleotides align to TRBD2. After removal of 8 bases from V and 1 base from J, the junction contained 11 bases not matched to a gene. This CDR3 region has 16 residues. The germline CDR1 and CDR2 sequences are MNHEY and SMNVEV (reference sequence).

The J gene is TRBJ2-1, the V gene TRBV7-9; TRBD2 matches 12 bases. The V gene end was trimmed by 0 bases and the J gene end by 7 bases; junction bases not matched to a gene: 7. Germline loops: CDR1 SEHNR, CDR2 FQNEAQ (reference sequence). The CDR3 is made up of 17 amino acids. The CDR3 DNA sequence: TGTGCCAGCAGCTTAGCCTCCGGGACTAGCGGGTTTAATGAGCAGTTCTTC. Residues: CASSLASGTSGFNEQFF.

In this sample, this clone turned up a few times. This chain joins TRBV5-1 and TRBJ1-5, with a tentative D call TRBD1 (5 bases). Germline V lookup: CDR1 SGHRS, CDR2 YFSETQ. V lost 3 bases to trimming and J lost 0 bases, with 10 bases between them. This CDR3 is built from 15 residues. CDR3 loop: CASSWDGNSNQPQHF. In DNA form, the CDR3 reads TGCGCCAGCAGCTGGGACGGGAATAGCAATCAGCCCCAGCATTTT. The variable domain in full, completed from reference TRBV5-1 and TRBJ1-5, reads KAGVTQTPRYLIKTRGQQVTLSCSPISGHRSVSWYQQTPGQGLQFLFEYFSETQRNKGNFPGRFSGRQFSNSRSEMNVSTLELGDSALYLCASSWDGNSNQPQHFGDGTRLSIL.

The V call is TRBV6-1, the J call TRBJ1-6, with D tentatively TRBD1 (5 bases). Trimming removed 8 bases from V and 1 base from J, with 12 bases in between. The CDR3 spans 15 residues. Germline V gene sequence: CDR1 MNHNS, CDR2 SASEGT. CDR3 coding DNA: TGTGCCAGCGCCAGGGAGGAATCCTATAATTCACCCCTCCACTTT. Translation gives CASAREESYNSPLHF.

The chain couples TRBV19 to TRBJ1-6; the D gene is possibly TRBD1 (6 bases). V gave up 5 bases and J gave up 10 bases, with 18 bases separating them. The CDR3 loop spans 15 amino acids. CDR1 is LNHDA and CDR2 is SQIVND in the germline V gene (reference sequence). CDR3 region: CASSFTGLLGSPLHF. CDR3 sequence (DNA): TGTGCCAGTAGTTTCACAGGGCTCCTTGGGTCACCCCTCCACTTT.

This chain uses TRBV28 with TRBJ1-4, with D possibly TRBD1 on 5 matching bases. The CDR3 loop spans 15 amino acids. Germline assignment: CDR1 MDHEN and CDR2 SYDVKM. Trimming removed 7 bases from V and 4 bases from J, with 16 bases in between. CDR3 in amino acids: CASTPGGADNEKLFF. DNA of the CDR3: TGTGCCAGCACCCCCGGAGGGGCGGATAATGAAAAACTGTTTTTT.

This chain connects TRBV4-1 to TRBJ1-4; no clear D gene. Germline CDR1 reads MGHRA; CDR2 reads YSYEKL. This CDR3 region has 12 residues. V gave up 3 bases and J gave up 8 bases, with 7 bases separating them. The CDR3 region is CASSHVGEKLFF. Here the CDR3 DNA reads TGCGCCAGCAGCCATGTCGGCGAAAAACTGTTTTTT.

The gene calls are TRBV7-8 and TRBJ2-7; possible D gene TRBD1, 6 bases. This CDR3 comprises 14 residues. The germline CDR1 and CDR2 sequences are SGHVS and FQNEAQ. The V end was cut by 2 bases, the J end by 1 base, with 9 bases between. CDR3 nucleotide sequence: TGTGCCAGCAGCTTACGGGACACTTCCTACGAGCAGTACTTC. This translates into CASSLRDTSYEQYF.

The rearrangement uses TRBV7-2 and TRBJ2-5; 7 bases are shared with TRBD2. CDR1 and CDR2 from the germline V gene are SGHTA and FQGNSA. Germline trimming cut 8 bases from V and 1 base from J; bases unmatched to any gene: 4. The CDR3 length is 13 residues. CDR3 residues: CASAPSGQETQYF. The CDR3 bases are TGTGCCAGCGCTCCTAGCGGCCAAGAGACCCAGTACTTC.

CDR3 region: CASSRLGQGNTEAFF. The CDR3 bases are TGTGCCAGCAGCCGTCTAGGACAGGGGAACACTGAAGCTTTCTTT. The chain recombines TRBV5-5 with TRBJ1-1; TRBD1 aligns across 8 bases. The CDR3 length is 15 residues. Per the germline V gene, CDR1 is SGHKS and CDR2 is YYEKEE (reference sequence). The V gene end was trimmed by 4 bases and the J gene end by 1 base; junction bases not matched to a gene: 6.

The CDR3 here is CASSQVKFSGAYLTDTQYF. In DNA form, the CDR3 reads TGTGCCAGCAGCCAAGTGAAATTCAGCGGGGCCTACCTCACAGATACGCAGTATTTT. This chain connects TRBV14 to TRBJ2-3; 7 bases line up with TRBD2. This CDR3 has 19 residues. V gave up 1 base and J gave up 2 bases; unmatched junction bases: 15. The germline V gene has CDR1 SGHDN and CDR2 FVKESK.

The V gene is TRBV28, the J gene TRBJ1-6, with TRBD1 matching over 7 bases. CDR1 is MDHEN, CDR2 SYDVKM, per germline. J gave up 7 bases and V 8 bases, and 11 bases lay outside the gene matches. CDR3 length: 15 amino acids. The DNA for the CDR3 is TGTGCCAGCCACGGCTCGGCACAGGGGAATTCACCCCTCCACTTT. This codes for CASHGSAQGNSPLHF. The full variable domain, in which reference TRBV28 and TRBJ1-6 provide the parts outside the CDR3, is DVKVTQSSRYLVKRTGEKVFLECVQDMDHENMFWYRQDPGLGLRLIYFSYDVKMKEKGDIPEGYSVSREKKERFSLILESASTNQTSMYLCASHGSAQGNSPLHFGNGTRLTVT.

The chain has TRBV11-1 and TRBJ2-7; 9 bases match TRBD1. CDR1 and CDR2 (germline): SGHAT, FQDESV (reference sequence). With V trimmed by 5 bases and J by 4 bases, 3 bases remained unmatched. CDR3 size: 13 residues. CDR3 in DNA: TGTGCCAGCAGCCCGGACAGGGGATACGAGCAGTACGTC. Its protein is CASSPDRGYEQYV.

The chain combines TRBV7-9 with TRBJ1-4, with TRBD1 identical over 8 bases. The junction had 0 bases not matched to a gene; V was cut back by 5 bases and J by 7 bases. From germline, CDR1 is SEHNR and CDR2 FQNEAQ (reference sequence). The CDR3 covers 12 residues. The CDR3 coding sequence is TGTGCCAGCAGCGGACAGGGTGAAAAACTGTTTTTT. The encoded protein is CASSGQGEKLFF.

The chain couples TRBV7-8 to TRBJ1-2; weak D call: TRBD1 (5 bases). Trimming left V 7 bases short and J 0 bases short, with 12 bases between. The CDR3 has 14 residues. The V gene's germline CDR1 is SGHVS and CDR2 FQNEAQ. Here the CDR3 DNA reads TGTGCCAGCAACCCTCGGGGGTCTAACTATGGCTACACCTTC. This translates into CASNPRGSNYGYTF.

V and J are TRBV7-9 and TRBJ2-7; D is unresolved. V gave up 3 bases and J gave up 5 bases, with 8 bases separating them. Germline CDR1 reads SEHNR; CDR2 reads FQNEAQ (reference sequence). The CDR3 is 12 residues long. CDR3 protein: CASSFAGNEQYV. CDR3 nucleotide sequence: TGTGCCAGCAGCTTCGCAGGTAACGAGCAGTACGTC.

The chain couples TRBV15 to TRBJ2-1; 9 nucleotides align to TRBD2. The CDR3 contains 16 residues. Germline lookup yields CDR1 LNHNV and CDR2 YYDKDF (reference sequence). Trimming cost V 0 bases and J 7 bases; bases outside gene matches: 7. In DNA form, the CDR3 reads TGTGCCACCAGCAGAGAATTTCGGAGCGGGGGGAATGAGCAGTTCTTC. Amino acids: CATSREFRSGGNEQFF.

To note about this clone: Other nucleotide sequences from this sample produce the same CDR3. The J gene is TRBJ1-2, the V gene TRBV25-1; TRBD1 matches at 7 bases. V was pared by 4 bases and J by 3 bases, with 2 bases of the junction left unmatched. The V gene's germline CDR1 is MGHDK and CDR2 SYGVNS. The CDR3 is 13 residues long. In DNA form, the CDR3 reads TGTGCCAGCAGTGCCGGGACAGACTATGGCTACACCTTC. It codes for CASSAGTDYGYTF.

The table lists this clone with a count of one. The rearrangement links TRBV28 to TRBJ1-6; D perhaps matches TRBD1 (5 bases). Trimming cost V 6 bases and J 10 bases, with 13 bases left between them. The germline gives CDR1 MDHEN, CDR2 SYDVKM. This CDR3 comprises 13 residues. The CDR3 protein is CASSRDGSSPLHF. The CDR3 coding sequence is TGTGCCAGCAGCCGGGACGGCTCGTCACCCCTCCACTTT.

V and J are TRBV5-6 and TRBJ1-1; 7 nucleotides align to TRBD1. In germline, CDR1 is SGHDT, CDR2 YYEEEE. The CDR3 is 15 residues long. J gave up 4 bases and V 0 bases, and 6 bases lay outside the gene matches. CDR3 in DNA: TGTGCCAGCAGCTTGGTAGACAGGGATCGCACTGAAGCTTTCTTT. Its translation: CASSLVDRDRTEAFF.

This clone was observed once. This chain connects TRBV2 to TRBJ2-1, with TRBD2 as a possible D gene (6 bases). Germline V CDR1 and CDR2: SNHLY, FYNNEI. The CDR3 sequence is 14 residues long. V was trimmed by 8 bases and J by 5 bases, leaving 16 bases between them. CDR3 region: CASPSFGSNNEQFF. As DNA, the CDR3 is TGTGCCAGCCCATCTTTCGGGAGCAACAATGAGCAGTTCTTC.

This chain uses TRBV25-1 with TRBJ2-5, with D maybe TRBD2 (5 bases). This CDR3 comprises 13 residues. The ends were cut back, 3 bases at V and 5 bases at J, with 10 bases in the middle. CDR1 is MGHDK and CDR2 is SYGVNS in the germline V gene. The CDR3 region is CASSEGVVETQYF. CDR3 in DNA: TGTGCCAGCAGTGAGGGAGTAGTGGAGACCCAGTACTTC.